The rows below give T cell receptor beta chains drawn from one sample of a study of Ad26.COV2.S vaccination and SARS-CoV-2 variants. The table came from immunoSEQ multiplex PCR; TCRdb's copy has only in-frame clones and leaves some out. This table has fewer than 400,000 clones, over 75% appearing once. The specimen was peripheral blood, collected in a trial of Ad26.COV2.S vaccine versus placebo. These receptor sequences come from a person between 18 and 60 years old who received the Ad26.COV2.S COVID-19 vaccine or a placebo. The CDR3 runs from the conserved cysteine through the conserved F or W.

J gene	V gene	CDR3 protein
TRBJ2-1	TRBV5-1	CASSLQGAGGNEQFF
TRBJ1-5	TRBV28	CASTQGRGRGQPQHF
TRBJ2-7	TRBV12-2	CASRPRTSGRISYEQYF
TRBJ2-1	TRBV24-1	CATSGAPGAQNNEQFF
TRBJ2-1	TRBV7-2	CASSLAGTQNNEQFF
TRBJ1-5	TRBV28	CASSLPQGGNQPQHF
TRBJ2-3	TRBV10-3	CAISVQISEPTQYF
TRBJ2-2	TRBV5-1	CASSLGTSGTGELFF
TRBJ2-5	TRBV2	CARPGPEGETQYF
TRBJ1-4	TRBV5-1	CASSAGTRSEKLFF
TRBJ1-1	TRBV18	CASSGGTGNTEAFF
TRBJ2-1	TRBV2	CASSEGGASGRGNEQFF
TRBJ2-1	TRBV3-1/TRBV3-2	CASSPLAGAGLNYNEQFF
TRBJ2-1	TRBV29-1	CSVAGTGAYNEQFF
TRBJ2-3	TRBV28	CASSSPGLAGSTDTQYF
TRBJ1-1	TRBV10-3	CAISEGQGGAFF
TRBJ1-2	TRBV6-5	CASNRGGFNYGYTF
TRBJ2-1	TRBV30	CATLRNNEQFF
TRBJ2-1	TRBV30	CAWSLWGAERPAVF
TRBJ2-3	TRBV10-3	CAISPGQTTDTQYF
TRBJ1-2	TRBV18	CASSPEGQGSYGYTF
TRBJ2-2	TRBV2	CASNGHRLQVGELFF
TRBJ2-1	TRBV27	CASSHGTSGSYEQFF
TRBJ2-7	TRBV27	CASRASGKYEQYF
TRBJ1-1	TRBV30	CAWNAGMGTEAFF
TRBJ2-7	TRBV2	CASSELDRDYEQYF
TRBJ2-7	TRBV7-9	CASSLGRVLEQYF
TRBJ1-5	TRBV19	CASTITGSGQPQHF
TRBJ2-7	TRBV5-1	CASSSTGYEQYF
TRBJ1-2	TRBV28	CASSSIGGRNYGYTF
TRBJ2-3	TRBV9	CASSVRGQGVADTQYF
TRBJ1-2	TRBV19	CASSPGRNYGYTF
TRBJ2-7	TRBV6-5	CASSYSGQFEQYF
TRBJ2-1	TRBV6-5	CASSYSIGGSYNEQFF
TRBJ2-7	TRBV28	CASTPGGSYEQYF
TRBJ2-7	TRBV10-3	CAISESDPDRAGYEQYF